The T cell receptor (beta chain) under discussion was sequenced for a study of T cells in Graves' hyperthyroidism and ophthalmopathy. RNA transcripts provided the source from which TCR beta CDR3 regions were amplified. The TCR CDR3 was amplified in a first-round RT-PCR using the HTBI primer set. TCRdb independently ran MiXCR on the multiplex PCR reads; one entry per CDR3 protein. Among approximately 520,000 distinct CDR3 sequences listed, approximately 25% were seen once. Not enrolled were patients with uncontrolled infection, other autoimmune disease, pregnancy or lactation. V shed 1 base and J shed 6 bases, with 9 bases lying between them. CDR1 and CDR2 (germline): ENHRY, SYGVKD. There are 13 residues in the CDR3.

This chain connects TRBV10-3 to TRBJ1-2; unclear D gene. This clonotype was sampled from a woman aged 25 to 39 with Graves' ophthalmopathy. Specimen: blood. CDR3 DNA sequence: TGTGCCATCAGTGAGTTGGAAGAGGATGGCTACACCTTC. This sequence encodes CAISELEEDGYTF.